These 25 T cell receptor beta chains were all obtained from the same sample, sequenced in a study of cytomegalovirus exposure and HLA in healthy donors (dated by TCRdb to about 2017). Library preparation employed the immunoSEQ multiplex PCR assay. TCRdb re-hosts the immuneACCESS table, in-frame sequences only. Its copies lack some clones; in the studies checked, an unresolved V gene accounts for under half of them, and the cause for the rest is not known. The table for this sample lists approximately 100,000 clones; 70% to 90% of them were counted only once. Roughly 4.3% of the sample is held by the ten biggest clonotypes. The sample consisted of PBMCs. Receptor source: a woman aged 25 to 39 in good health and CMV-seronegative.

This clone was seen a few times. This chain links TRBV5-1 with TRBJ2-1; a weak D match, TRBD2 (5 bases). Trimming removed 4 bases from V and 1 base from J, with 12 bases in between. Germline CDR1 reads SGHRS; CDR2 reads YFSETQ. This CDR3 has 15 residues. CDR3 in DNA: TGCGCCAGCAGCCCCGAGCTAGCTTCCTACAATGAGCAGTTCTTC. Encoded protein: CASSPELASYNEQFF. Supplemented by reference TRBV5-1 and TRBJ2-1, the full variable domain reads KAGVTQTPRYLIKTRGQQVTLSCSPISGHRSVSWYQQTPGQGLQFLFEYFSETQRNKGNFPGRFSGRQFSNSRSEMNVSTLELGDSALYLCASSPELASYNEQFFGPGTRLTVL.

The table lists this clone with a count of one. V usage is TRBV2 and J usage is TRBJ2-1; 10 positions match TRBD2. With V trimmed by 0 bases and J by 10 bases, 9 bases remained unmatched. CDR1 is SNHLY, CDR2 FYNNEI, per germline. The CDR3 is 16 amino acids. DNA of the CDR3: TGTGCCAGCAGTGAAGCGGCGAGCGGGGGGGTGAAGGAGCAGTTCTTC. Protein product: CASSEAASGGVKEQFF. Full variable domain (outside the CDR3, taken from reference TRBV2 and TRBJ2-1): EPEVTQTPSHQVTQMGQEVILRCVPISNHLYFYWYRQILGQKVEFLVSFYNNEISEKSEIFDDQFSVERPDGSNFTLKIRSTKLEDSAMYFCASSEAASGGVKEQFFGPGTRLTVL.

V is TRBV11-2 and J is TRBJ2-2; unclear D gene. Germline loops: CDR1 SGHAT, CDR2 FQNNGV. The CDR3 is made up of 14 amino acids. Trimming pared 9 bases from V and 6 bases from J, leaving 17 bases between. CDR3 sequence (DNA): TGTGCCAGTGCGGAGTTGGCGTACGCCGGGGAGCTGTTTTTT. This encodes CASAELAYAGELFF.

The rearrangement uses TRBV29-1 and TRBJ2-1; D is unclear. V was shortened by 6 bases and J by 10 bases, with 4 bases between the two germline ends. Germline CDR1 SQVTM, CDR2 ANQGSEA. This CDR3 region has 8 residues. The CDR3 DNA sequence: TGCAGCGTGGAGGAGCAGTTCTTC. Protein: CSVEEQFF.

J is TRBJ2-3 and V is TRBV7-2; 10 bases line up with TRBD2. This CDR3 has 16 amino acids. Trimming removed 5 bases from V and 4 bases from J; junction bases left unmatched: 9. Germline V gives CDR1 SGHTA, CDR2 FQGNSA. The CDR3 coding sequence is TGTGCCAGCAGCCCAAGGGCTAGCGGGAGTCCAGATACGCAGTATTTT. Protein product: CASSPRASGSPDTQYF.

This chain uses TRBV19 with TRBJ1-5; perhaps TRBD1 as D (5 bases). Looked up from germline, CDR1 is LNHDA and CDR2 is SQIVND (reference sequence). This CDR3 has 14 amino acids. V gave up 9 bases and J gave up 2 bases, with 14 bases separating them. CDR3 bases: TGTGCCAGCGCCCCCCTACAGGGCAATCAGCCCCAGCATTTT. It translates to CASAPLQGNQPQHF. The whole variable domain, remainder taken from reference TRBV19 and TRBJ1-5, is DGGITQSPKYLFRKEGQNVTLSCEQNLNHDAMYWYRQDPGQGLRLIYYSQIVNDFQKGDIAEGYSVSREKKESFPLTVTSAQKNPTAFYLCASAPLQGNQPQHFGDGTRLSIL.

The rearrangement links TRBV7-8 to TRBJ2-3, with 11 nucleotides matching TRBD2. Trimming at V came to 0 bases and at J to 0 bases, leaving 5 bases not matched to a gene. Germline V gene data show CDR1 as SGHVS and CDR2 as FQNEAQ. The CDR3 is made up of 18 amino acids. The CDR3 loop reads CASSLAQLAGVSTDTQYF. The CDR3 coding sequence is TGTGCCAGCAGCTTAGCGCAACTAGCGGGGGTGAGCACAGATACGCAGTATTTT.

The gene calls are TRBV27 and TRBJ2-3; 9 nucleotides match TRBD1. This CDR3 has 14 residues. Germline values: CDR1 MNHEY, CDR2 SMNVEV (reference sequence). Germline trimming cut 6 bases from V and 4 bases from J; bases unmatched to any gene: 5. CDR3 DNA: TGTGCCAGCAGCGGGACAGGGTGGTCAGATACGCAGTATTTT. It translates to CASSGTGWSDTQYF.

The J gene is TRBJ2-7, the V gene TRBV27; 11 positions match TRBD2. CDR3 length: 15 amino acids. Germline values: CDR1 MNHEY, CDR2 SMNVEV (reference sequence). The V segment lost 2 bases and the J segment 2 bases; nucleotides outside the gene matches: 2. The CDR3 DNA is TGTGCCAGCAGTTTACTTAGCGGGGGGGCCTACGAGCAGTACTTC. Residues: CASSLLSGGAYEQYF.

This clone was counted once. The chain combines TRBV4-1 with TRBJ2-5; 7 nucleotides line up with TRBD1. The CDR3 is made up of 16 amino acids. J was trimmed by 5 bases and V by 0 bases; bases with no gene match: 9. Germline-derived CDR1 and CDR2 are MGHRA and YSYEKL. The CDR3 DNA reads TGCGCCAGCAGCCAAGATGGAAGGGGGCGACAGGAGACCCAGTACTTC. Translating it yields CASSQDGRGRQETQYF.

This clone was seen a handful of times. The V and J genes are TRBV27 and TRBJ2-6; D gene ambiguous. Germline V gene data show CDR1 as MNHEY and CDR2 as SMNVEV (reference sequence). Between the trimmed V and J ends, which lost 1 base and 0 bases, there was a span of 7 bases. The CDR3 length is 16 residues. CDR3 nucleotide sequence: TGTGCCAGCAGTTTATTGTCCGTCTCTGGGGCCAACGTCCTGACTTTC. It translates to CASSLLSVSGANVLTF.

The J gene is TRBJ2-2, the V gene TRBV5-1; 16 nucleotides match TRBD2. V shed 4 bases, J shed 4 bases, and the junction held 4 bases outside the gene matches. Germline V CDR1 and CDR2: SGHRS, YFSETQ. The CDR3 is 17 amino acids. The CDR3 here is CASSPGLAGGTTGELFF. CDR3 nucleotide sequence: TGCGCCAGCAGCCCGGGACTAGCGGGGGGGACCACCGGGGAGCTGTTTTTT.

This chain joins TRBV15 and TRBJ2-1; the D gene is possibly TRBD1 (6 bases). The CDR3 covers 17 residues. V lost 3 bases, J lost 4 bases, and 19 bases lay in between. Germline values: CDR1 LNHNV, CDR2 YYDKDF (reference sequence). In DNA, the CDR3 is TGTGCCACCAGCAGTTTCAGTGGGGGCATTATGTACAATGAGCAGTTCTTC. It specifies CATSSFSGGIMYNEQFF. The full variable domain, completed using reference TRBV15 and TRBJ2-1, is DAMVIQNPRYQVTQFGKPVTLSCSQTLNHNVMYWYQQKSSQAPKLLFHYYDKDFNNEADTPDNFQSRRPNTSFCFLDIRSPGLGDTAMYLCATSSFSGGIMYNEQFFGPGTRLTVL.

The rearrangement uses TRBV5-1 and TRBJ2-7, with 7 bases aligning to TRBD2. CDR3 length: 15 residues. With V trimmed by 0 bases and J by 2 bases, 5 bases remained unmatched. Germline values: CDR1 SGHRS, CDR2 YFSETQ. The CDR3 nucleotides are TGCGCCAGCAGCTTGGCGGGGGGTCAAACCTACGAGCAGTACTTC. Its protein product is CASSLAGGQTYEQYF.

The chain joins TRBV15 to TRBJ1-1, with unresolved D. The germline V gene has CDR1 LNHNV and CDR2 YYDKDF (reference sequence). The CDR3 has 16 amino acids. Trimming pared 0 bases from V and 3 bases from J, leaving 14 bases between. The CDR3 is CATSRDLVKIDTEAFF. CDR3 sequence (DNA): TGTGCCACCAGCAGAGATCTAGTCAAGATTGACACTGAAGCTTTCTTT.

The chain recombines TRBV16 with TRBJ2-6; 7 bases match TRBD1. Trimming at V came to 5 bases and at J to 10 bases, leaving 5 bases not matched to a gene. Germline values: CDR1 KGHSY, CDR2 FQNENV. This CDR3 is built from 13 residues. CDR3 in amino acids: CASSWGQSNVLTF. For the CDR3, the DNA is TGTGCCAGCAGCTGGGGACAGTCAAACGTCCTGACTTTC.

This CDR3 is CASSTDRGMTGELFF. The CDR3 region has the DNA TGTGCCAGCAGCACGGACAGGGGGATGACCGGGGAGCTGTTTTTT. The rearrangement joins TRBV5-4 to TRBJ2-2, with 10 bases identical to TRBD1. Trimming cost V 4 bases and J 5 bases; bases outside gene matches: 5. The germline V gene has CDR1 SGHNT and CDR2 YYREEE (reference sequence). The CDR3 runs 15 residues.

The chain employs TRBV27 and TRBJ2-3, with a possible D match to TRBD2 (6 bases). Germline V gene lookup returns CDR1 MNHEY and CDR2 SMNVEV (reference sequence). CDR3 length: 13 residues. The V end lost 5 bases, the J end lost 5 bases, and 11 bases lay between the germline ends. CDR3 loop: CASSARLGDTQYF. In DNA, the CDR3 is TGTGCCAGCAGTGCAAGACTAGGAGATACGCAGTATTTT.

In its sample, this clone was seen once. The V call is TRBV27, the J call TRBJ2-1; no firm D call. CDR3 length: 15 residues. From germline, CDR1 is MNHEY and CDR2 SMNVEV (reference sequence). Deletions cut 5 bases from V and 7 bases from J, with 18 bases between. CDR3 nucleotides: TGTGCCAGCAGTGCGCTAACCCCCAATAAAAATGAGCAGTTCTTC. Encoded protein: CASSALTPNKNEQFF.

The chain uses TRBV6-1 and TRBJ1-5; a weak D match, TRBD1 (5 bases). The germline CDR1 and CDR2 sequences are MNHNS and SASEGT. The CDR3 consists of 15 residues. V lost 6 bases, J lost 7 bases, and 19 bases lay in between. The CDR3 here is CASREVTWGVQPQHF. The CDR3 nucleotides are TGTGCCAGCAGGGAGGTTACATGGGGGGTCCAGCCCCAGCATTTT.

The table lists this clone with a count of one. The chain recombines TRBV27 with TRBJ2-6; 8 bases map to TRBD1. The CDR3 totals 18 residues. Germline lookup yields CDR1 MNHEY and CDR2 SMNVEV (reference sequence). Losses at the gene ends were 3 bases for V and 0 bases for J; bases not matched to a gene: 7. CDR3 in DNA: TGTGCCAGCAGTTTCGCAGGACAGGGTTTCTCTGGGGCCAACGTCCTGACTTTC. Encoded protein: CASSFAGQGFSGANVLTF. Drawing the rest from reference TRBV27 and TRBJ2-6, the complete variable domain is EAQVTQNPRYLITVTGKKLTVTCSQNMNHEYMSWYRQDPGLGLRQIYYSMNVEVTDKGDVPEGYKVSRKEKRNFPLILESPSPNQTSLYFCASSFAGQGFSGANVLTFGAGSRLTVL.

The chain carries TRBV7-6 and TRBJ1-1, with D perhaps matching TRBD1 (5 bases). This CDR3 contains 15 residues. Trimming shortened V by 2 bases and J by 4 bases, and 14 bases separated the two germline ends. Germline CDR1 and CDR2: SGHVS and FNYEAQ. The CDR3 here is CASSLYRREGTEAFF. The CDR3 nucleotides are TGTGCCAGCAGCTTATATCGCAGGGAGGGCACTGAAGCTTTCTTT.

The chain recombines TRBV25-1 with TRBJ1-2, with TRBD1 matching over 7 bases. Trimming at V came to 2 bases and at J to 8 bases, leaving 5 bases not matched to a gene. The CDR3 runs 13 residues. In germline, CDR1 is MGHDK, CDR2 SYGVNS. The CDR3 DNA sequence: TGTGCCAGCAGTGAAAGAGGGGGCAGGGGCTACACCTTC. Protein sequence: CASSERGGRGYTF.

The chain joins TRBV25-1 to TRBJ2-5, with TRBD1 identical over 7 bases. This CDR3 comprises 14 residues. V shed 4 bases, J shed 5 bases, and the junction held 7 bases outside the gene matches. The germline CDR1 and CDR2 sequences are MGHDK and SYGVNS. The DNA for the CDR3 is TGTGCCAGCAGTGTAAGGGGGCGAGGGGAGACCCAGTACTTC. Its protein is CASSVRGRGETQYF.

This chain connects TRBV5-1 to TRBJ1-5; perhaps TRBD1 as D (5 bases). Trimming took off 4 bases at V and 2 bases at J, with 10 bases between the two ends. This CDR3 comprises 14 residues. The germline V gene encodes CDR1 SGHRS and CDR2 YFSETQ. The CDR3 sequence: CASSLGQRNQPQHF. CDR3 bases: TGCGCCAGCAGCCTCGGACAACGCAATCAGCCCCAGCATTTT.